A single sample is the source of the 27 T cell receptor beta chains below, sequenced in a study of CD8+ T cells in alopecia areata. The treatment was: oral pan-JAK inhibitor, 5-10 mg twice daily. As the sequencing template, cDNA was produced by extracting RNA and reverse transcribing it. The data were produced by immunoSEQ multiplex PCR, yet TCRdb's version contains in-frame clones alone and is incomplete. The repertoire holds fewer than 200,000 clones, with approximately 62% as singletons. Specimen: CD4+ T cells sorted from blood, collected at week 24, from a patient treated with tofacitinib. Receptors were obtained from a human donor with alopecia areata.

The chain is built from TRBV5-1 and TRBJ2-5; D possibly uses TRBD1 or TRBD2 (5 bases each). With 4 bases removed from V and 6 bases from J, the gap between germline ends came to 13 bases. Per the germline V gene, CDR1 is SGHRS and CDR2 is YFSETQ. The CDR3 has 13 residues. The CDR3 loop is CASSMPGTQTQYF. In DNA form, the CDR3 reads TGCGCCAGCAGCATGCCCGGGACCCAGACCCAGTACTTC.

This chain joins TRBV5-1 and TRBJ1-1, with D maybe TRBD1 (6 bases). Germline CDR1 is SGHRS and CDR2 is YFSETQ. This CDR3 is built from 12 residues. Trimming left V 4 bases short and J 5 bases short, with 9 bases between. CDR3 protein: CASSPDSTEAFF. CDR3 nucleotide sequence: TGCGCCAGCAGCCCGGACAGTACTGAAGCTTTCTTT.

This clone was found a few times. The chain employs TRBV29-1 and TRBJ1-6, with 9 bases that match TRBD1. Per germline, CDR1 SQVTM and CDR2 ANQGSEA. The junction had 7 bases not matched to a gene; V was cut back by 7 bases and J by 6 bases. The CDR3 extends over 14 amino acids. As DNA, the CDR3 is TGCAGCGCCGCCACAGGGGGCGTTAATTCACCCCTCCACTTT. Protein product: CSAATGGVNSPLHF.

The chain couples TRBV30 to TRBJ2-7, with D possibly called TRBD1 or TRBD2 (6 bases each). Per the germline V gene, CDR1 is GTSNPN and CDR2 is SVGIG (reference sequence). The CDR3 loop spans 11 amino acids. The ends were cut back, 6 bases at V and 5 bases at J, with 11 bases in the middle. CDR3 in DNA: TGTGCCTGCACAGGGAGGAACGAGCAGTACTTC. Translated: CACTGRNEQYF.

The chain joins TRBV5-6 to TRBJ2-5; tentative D call: TRBD1 (5 bases). The germline V and J ends were trimmed by 3 bases and 4 bases, with 13 bases remaining between them. CDR3 length: 14 amino acids. From germline, CDR1 is SGHDT and CDR2 YYEEEE. Here the CDR3 reads CASSSSQGTETQYF. The CDR3 DNA follows: TGTGCCAGCAGCTCATCTCAGGGTACAGAGACCCAGTACTTC. Full variable domain (outside the CDR3, taken from reference TRBV5-6 and TRBJ2-5): DAGVTQSPTHLIKTRGQQVTLRCSPKSGHDTVSWYQQALGQGPQFIFQYYEEEERQRGNFPDRFSGHQFPNYSSELNVNALLLGDSALYLCASSSSQGTETQYFGPGTRLLVL.

This chain joins TRBV2 and TRBJ2-2, with 7 bases identical to TRBD1. Trimming took 2 bases from V and 1 from J; bases not matched to a gene: 4. The CDR3 totals 16 residues. Germline values: CDR1 SNHLY, CDR2 FYNNEI. Here the CDR3 DNA reads TGTGCCAGCAGTGAATCCCGGACAGGGAACACCGGGGAGCTGTTTTTT. Translation gives CASSESRTGNTGELFF.

This clone was seen only a few times. The chain combines TRBV29-1 with TRBJ2-1, with 8 bases matching TRBD1. This CDR3 region has 16 residues. Trimming at V came to 4 bases and at J to 2 bases, leaving 10 bases not matched to a gene. Germline CDR1 SQVTM, CDR2 ANQGSEA. CDR3: CSVAIQGQVTYNEQFF. DNA of the CDR3: TGCAGCGTTGCGATTCAGGGACAGGTAACCTACAATGAGCAGTTCTTC.

The genes are TRBV7-2 and TRBJ2-7, with D uncertain. V lost 5 bases, J lost 2 bases, and 10 bases lay in between. The CDR3 covers 13 residues. Germline V lookup: CDR1 SGHTA, CDR2 FQGNSA. The CDR3 here is CASSPDSTYEQYF. The CDR3 DNA reads as TGTGCCAGCAGCCCCGACTCCACCTACGAGCAGTACTTC.

The V gene is TRBV5-6, the J gene TRBJ2-1, with D unresolved. The CDR3 has 15 residues. The V end lost 0 bases, the J end lost 2 bases, and 9 bases lay between the germline ends. Germline V gives CDR1 SGHDT, CDR2 YYEEEE. The chain's CDR3 is CASSLVGVTYNEQFF. The CDR3 coding sequence is TGTGCCAGCAGCTTGGTGGGCGTGACCTACAATGAGCAGTTCTTC.

This clone was seen only once. The chain joins TRBV27 to TRBJ1-6; D might be TRBD1 (5 bases). V was pared by 5 bases and J by 8 bases, with 13 bases between. Germline-derived CDR1 and CDR2 are MNHEY and SMNVEV (reference sequence). The CDR3 spans 14 residues. The CDR3 here is CASSARDGHSPLHF. CDR3 coding DNA: TGTGCCAGCAGTGCCCGGGACGGTCATTCACCCCTCCACTTT.

V usage is TRBV9 and J usage is TRBJ2-2, with TRBD2 as a possible D gene (5 bases). CDR1 and CDR2 (germline): SGDLS, YYNGEE. Deletions cut 4 bases from V and 6 bases from J, with 16 bases between. There are 15 residues in the CDR3. In DNA form, the CDR3 reads TGTGCCAGCAGCTCCAAACGGGGAAGGGCCGGGGAGCTGTTTTTT. Translation gives CASSSKRGRAGELFF.

This clone was found once. The chain uses TRBV29-1 and TRBJ2-3; tentative D call: TRBD2 (5 bases). The V end was cut by 3 bases, the J end by 2 bases, with 12 bases between. CDR1 and CDR2 from the germline V gene are SQVTM and ANQGSEA. The CDR3 runs 14 residues. CDR3 in amino acids: CSVDRSGITDTQYF. The CDR3 bases are TGCAGCGTTGACCGGTCGGGGATCACAGATACGCAGTATTTT.

This chain links TRBV5-1 with TRBJ1-1; D is unclear. CDR3 length: 14 residues. Looked up from germline, CDR1 is SGHRS and CDR2 is YFSETQ. Trimming cost V 0 bases and J 3 bases, with 9 bases left between them. CDR3 in DNA: TGCGCCAGCAGCTTGGAGGAACTGTACACTGAAGCTTTCTTT. It specifies CASSLEELYTEAFF.

J is TRBJ2-3 and V is TRBV7-3; D may be TRBD1 (5 bases). Germline-derived CDR1 and CDR2 are SGHTA and FQGTGA. The CDR3 totals 12 residues. Deletions cut 4 bases from V and 6 bases from J, with 8 bases between. The CDR3 sequence: CASSSSGDTQYF. For the CDR3, the DNA is TGTGCCAGCAGCTCCTCAGGGGATACGCAGTATTTT.

The chain is built from TRBV27 and TRBJ2-2, with D perhaps matching TRBD1 (5 bases). The V gene lost 2 bases and the J gene lost 7 bases, with 14 bases spanning the gap. The CDR3 length is 15 residues. The germline V gene has CDR1 MNHEY and CDR2 SMNVEV (reference sequence). This CDR3 reads CASSLARVSGGELFF. The CDR3 DNA is TGTGCCAGCAGTTTAGCCAGGGTTTCTGGCGGGGAGCTGTTTTTT.

This rearrangement joins TRBV12-5 to TRBJ1-5; possibly TRBD1 for D (5 bases). Per germline, CDR1 LGHNT and CDR2 FRNRAP. The CDR3 has 17 residues. The germline V and J ends were trimmed by 0 bases and 0 bases, with 12 bases remaining between them. In DNA, the CDR3 is TGTGCTAGTGGTTTGGTACTAAGAGGGGATAGCAATCAGCCCCAGCATTTT. The encoded protein is CASGLVLRGDSNQPQHF.

The genes are TRBV7-2 and TRBJ1-6; D gene unclear. Germline CDR1 is SGHTA and CDR2 is FQGNSA. V dropped 7 bases and J dropped 7 bases, with 11 bases sitting between them. The CDR3 spans 13 residues. The CDR3 coding sequence is TGTGCCAGCAAAGCCACACGAAATTCACCCCTCCACTTT. Protein: CASKATRNSPLHF.

In its sample, this clone was seen a few times. The V and J genes are TRBV7-9 and TRBJ2-1; the match to TRBD2 covers 10 bases. The germline CDR1 and CDR2 sequences are SEHNR and FQNEAQ (reference sequence). J was trimmed by 5 bases and V by 5 bases; bases with no gene match: 9. The CDR3 is made up of 16 amino acids. Here the CDR3 reads CASSPYSGGADNEQFF. The CDR3 bases are TGTGCCAGCAGCCCGTACAGCGGGGGGGCGGACAATGAGCAGTTCTTC. Supplemented by reference TRBV7-9 and TRBJ2-1, the full variable domain reads DTGVSQNPRHKITKRGQNVTFRCDPISEHNRLYWYRQTLGQGPEFLTYFQNEAQLEKSRLLSDRFSAERPKGSFSTLEIQRTEQGDSAMYLCASSPYSGGADNEQFFGPGTRLTVL.

Details on this clone: The final CDR3 position lacks the conserved phenylalanine or tryptophan, pointing to a likely read error. J is TRBJ1-2 and V is TRBV29-1, with D perhaps matching TRBD1 (6 bases). This CDR3 contains 13 residues. Germline V gene data show CDR1 as SQVTM and CDR2 as ANQGSEA. Trimming shortened V by 5 bases and J by 5 bases, and 15 bases separated the two germline ends. The CDR3: CSVIRGAGYGYTL. CDR3 bases: TGCAGCGTTATCAGGGGTGCTGGGTATGGCTACACCCTC.

V usage is TRBV29-1 and J usage is TRBJ2-5; 7 positions match TRBD2. Losses at the gene ends were 5 bases for V and 1 base for J; bases not matched to a gene: 7. Per the germline V gene, CDR1 is SQVTM and CDR2 is ANQGSEA. The CDR3 length is 14 residues. The chain's CDR3 is CSVSNLAVQETQYF. For the CDR3, the DNA is TGCAGCGTTTCCAATCTAGCGGTCCAAGAGACCCAGTACTTC.

This clone was seen a few times. The V and J genes are TRBV30 and TRBJ1-1; D not certain. With 4 bases removed from V and 7 bases from J, the gap between germline ends came to 7 bases. The CDR3 sequence is 10 residues long. Germline V CDR1 and CDR2: GTSNPN, SVGIG (reference sequence). In nucleotides, the CDR3 is TGTGCCTGGAAAGTGGTTGAAGCTTTCTTT. It codes for CAWKVVEAFF.

This rearrangement joins TRBV7-9 to TRBJ1-2; 9 bases map to TRBD1. This CDR3 region has 14 residues. The V and J ends lost 4 bases and 6 bases, in that order; junction bases with no gene match: 6. The germline CDR1 and CDR2 sequences are SEHNR and FQNEAQ (reference sequence). Here the CDR3 reads CASSYTGGADGYTF. In DNA, the CDR3 is TGTGCCAGCAGCTACACAGGGGGCGCCGATGGCTACACCTTC.

V usage is TRBV2 and J usage is TRBJ2-3, with 8 bases matching TRBD1. V was clipped by 6 bases and J by 2 bases; unmatched bases: 7. The CDR3 contains 15 residues. The germline V gene has CDR1 SNHLY and CDR2 FYNNEI. CDR3 region: CASSGPGQDTDTQYF. In DNA, the CDR3 is TGTGCCAGCAGCGGCCCGGGACAGGACACAGATACGCAGTATTTT.

V usage is TRBV29-1 and J usage is TRBJ2-3, with a possible D match to TRBD1 (6 bases). In germline, CDR1 is SQVTM, CDR2 ANQGSEA. Between the trimmed V and J ends, which lost 5 bases and 10 bases, there was a span of 22 bases. The CDR3 is made up of 14 amino acids. The CDR3 protein is CSVLDSDHRSAQYF. Written as DNA, the CDR3 is TGCAGCGTTTTGGACAGCGACCATCGGTCGGCGCAGTATTTT.

The chain has TRBV6-5 and TRBJ2-1, with 7 bases identical to TRBD2. Germline V gene data show CDR1 as MNHEY and CDR2 as SVGAGI. The length of the CDR3 is 14 residues. V was clipped by 8 bases and J by 5 bases; unmatched bases: 9. DNA for the CDR3: TGTGCCAGCTGTCGGGGGGTGAGGGACAATGAGCAGTTCTTC. This encodes CASCRGVRDNEQFF.

This clone was picked up a small number of times. The rearrangement uses TRBV30 and TRBJ2-1; a possible D gene is TRBD2 (7 bases). The CDR3 is made up of 12 amino acids. CDR1 and CDR2 from the germline V gene are GTSNPN and SVGIG (reference sequence). Trimming took off 4 bases at V and 7 bases at J, with 11 bases between the two ends. CDR3 region: CAWIRGGNEQFF. The CDR3 DNA is TGTGCCTGGATCAGGGGAGGGAATGAGCAGTTCTTC.

The V gene is TRBV4-1, the J gene TRBJ2-5; tentatively, D is TRBD2 (5 bases). Trimming removed 2 bases at V and 2 bases at J, with 9 bases between. CDR3 size: 14 residues. CDR1 is MGHRA and CDR2 is YSYEKL in the germline V gene. The CDR3 sequence is CASSQIGIQETQYF. In nucleotides, the CDR3 is TGCGCCAGCAGCCAAATCGGGATTCAAGAGACCCAGTACTTC.